Sequencing of this T cell receptor (beta chain) was carried out in a study of blood T cell repertoires in COVID-19. Per germline, CDR1 MNHEY and CDR2 SVGEGT. Deletions cut 2 bases from V and 0 bases from J, with 8 bases between. The CDR3 is 15 residues long. Under the authors' procedure: Counts of nucleated cells, estimated from reference gene primer amplification, were obtained. Some clones are missing from TCRdb's copy, which holds only in-frame ones; the method was immunoSEQ multiplex PCR. D and trimming come from the DNA, and the V and J calls and clone size come from that table. The sample shows more than 350,000 clones, about 86% of them seen only once.

This chain joins TRBV6-2 or TRBV6-3 and TRBJ1-5; D is undetermined. The TCR was taken from a woman aged 45-59 years who had recovered from COVID-19. Material for sequencing was PBMCs or T cells enriched from blood (not recorded which). As DNA, the CDR3 is TGTGCCAGCAGTTACCCCGGTAATAGCAATCAGCCCCAGCATTTT. Translation gives CASSYPGNSNQPQHF.